The source of this T cell receptor (beta chain) is a study of blood T cells in healthy people across ages. This clonotype has at least ten counts. V lost 5 bases and J lost 6, with 10 bases in between. Germline assignment: CDR1 MNHEY and CDR2 SMNVEV (reference sequence). The CDR3 is 13 amino acids. With a J-beta primer mix and a sample-barcoded 5' primer, a second PCR ran 7 to 11 cycles. In TCRdb, the 5' RACE reads were re-called with MiXCR into one record per CDR3 protein. The table has 600,000 to 800,000 distinct CDR3 sequences, over 40% seen once. The sample comprised blood. V gene TRBV27 combines with J gene TRBJ2-2; D not resolved. The clonotype was recovered from a woman of 80 years or more in good health. CDR3 coding DNA: TGTGCCAGCAGTCCGATCGTGTCCGGGGAGCTGTTTTTT. Residues: CASSPIVSGELFF.